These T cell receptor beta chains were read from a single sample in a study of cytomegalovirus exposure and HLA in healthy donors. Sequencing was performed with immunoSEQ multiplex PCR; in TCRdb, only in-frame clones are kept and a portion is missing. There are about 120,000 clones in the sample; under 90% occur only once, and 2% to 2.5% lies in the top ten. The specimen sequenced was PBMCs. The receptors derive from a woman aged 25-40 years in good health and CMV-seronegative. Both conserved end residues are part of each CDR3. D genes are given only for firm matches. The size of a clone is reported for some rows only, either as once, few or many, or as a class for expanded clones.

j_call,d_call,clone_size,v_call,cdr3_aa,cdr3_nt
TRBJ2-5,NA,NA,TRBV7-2,CASSRQVQETQYF,TGTGCCAGCAGCCGACAGGTCCAAGAGACCCAGTACTTC
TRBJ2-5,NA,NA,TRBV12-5,CASGSRLSQETQYF,TGTGCTAGTGGTTCGCGACTGAGCCAAGAGACCCAGTACTTC
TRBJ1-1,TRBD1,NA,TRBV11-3,CASSLTGGTEAFF,TGTGCCAGCAGCCTAACAGGGGGCACTGAAGCTTTCTTT
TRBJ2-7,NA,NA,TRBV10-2,CASSPGLPYEQYF,TGCGCCAGCAGCCCCGGGTTACCCTACGAGCAGTACTTC
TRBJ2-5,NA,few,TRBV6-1,CASSEPRGQETQYF,TGTGCCAGCAGTGAGCCCAGGGGTCAAGAGACCCAGTACTTC
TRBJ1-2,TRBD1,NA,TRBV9,CASSVDETGALYGYTF,TGTGCCAGCAGCGTAGACGAGACAGGGGCTCTCTATGGCTACACCTTC
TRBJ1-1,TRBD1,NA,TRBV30,CAWSVPGGTEAFF,TGTGCCTGGAGTGTACCAGGGGGCACTGAAGCTTTCTTT
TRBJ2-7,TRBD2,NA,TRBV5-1,CASSSTAGVPYEQYF,TGCGCCAGCAGCTCTACAGCGGGGGTGCCCTACGAGCAGTACTTC
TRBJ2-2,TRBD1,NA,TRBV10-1,CAGQGSTNTGELFF,TGCGCCGGACAGGGGTCTACGAACACCGGGGAGCTGTTTTTT
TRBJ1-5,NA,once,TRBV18,CASSPVGPYSNQPQHF,TGTGCCAGCTCACCTGTGGGGCCTTATAGCAATCAGCCCCAGCATTTT
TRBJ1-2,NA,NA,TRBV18,CASSPPGRPYGYTF,TGTGCCAGCTCACCACCGGGCAGGCCCTATGGCTACACCTTC
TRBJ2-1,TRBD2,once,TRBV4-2,CASSQGGLGGLGNEQFF,TGTGCCAGCAGCCAAGGAGGACTAGGAGGACTCGGCAATGAGCAGTTCTTC
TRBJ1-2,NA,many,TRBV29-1,CSARTEAYYGYTF,TGCAGCGCTCGGACGGAGGCGTACTATGGCTACACCTTC
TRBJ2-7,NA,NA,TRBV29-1,CSVKTGPSSYEQYF,TGCAGCGTTAAGACAGGCCCGAGCTCCTACGAGCAGTACTTC
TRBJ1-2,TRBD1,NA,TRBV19,CASKRTGAYYGYTF,TGTGCCAGTAAACGGACAGGGGCCTACTATGGCTACACCTTC
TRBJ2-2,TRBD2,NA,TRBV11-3,CASSALRGGPGELFF,TGTGCCAGCAGCGCCTTGCGGGGGGGCCCCGGGGAGCTGTTTTTT
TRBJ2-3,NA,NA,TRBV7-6,CASSPPSDTQYF,TGTGCCAGCAGCCCTCCCTCAGATACGCAGTATTTT
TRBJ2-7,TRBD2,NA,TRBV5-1,CASSLFSSGGEQYF,TGCGCCAGCAGCTTGTTCTCTAGCGGCGGAGAGCAGTACTTC
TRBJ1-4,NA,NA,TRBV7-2,CASSPAALSNEKLFF,TGTGCCAGCTCTCCGGCGGCCCTCTCGAATGAAAAACTGTTTTTT
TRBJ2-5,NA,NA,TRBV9,CASSAFSGTSGVETQYF,TGTGCCAGCAGCGCCTTTTCCGGGACTTCGGGCGTCGAGACCCAGTACTTC
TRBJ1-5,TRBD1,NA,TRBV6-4,CASRPKSGTGKDNNQPQHF,TGTGCCAGCAGGCCTAAATCCGGGACAGGGAAAGATAACAATCAGCCCCAGCATTTT
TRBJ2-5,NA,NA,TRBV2,CASIEAVRNTETQYF,TGTGCCAGCATTGAGGCAGTAAGAAATACGGAGACCCAGTACTTC
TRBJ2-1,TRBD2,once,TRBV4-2,CASSQPWGGGVRNEQFF,TGTGCCAGCAGCCAACCTTGGGGCGGGGGGGTACGGAATGAGCAGTTCTTC
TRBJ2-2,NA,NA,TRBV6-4,CASSDPATRGGELFF,TGTGCCAGCAGTGACCCAGCGACCAGGGGCGGGGAGCTGTTTTTT
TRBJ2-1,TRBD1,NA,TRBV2,CASSVLPGQGEQFF,TGTGCCAGCAGTGTCCTACCGGGACAGGGTGAGCAGTTCTTC
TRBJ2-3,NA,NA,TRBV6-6,CASSYLGLESRNTQYF,TGTGCCAGCAGTTACTTGGGGCTGGAGTCGAGAAATACGCAGTATTTT
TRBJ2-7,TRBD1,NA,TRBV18,CASSPDRAYEQYF,TGTGCCAGCTCACCAGACAGGGCCTACGAGCAGTACTTC
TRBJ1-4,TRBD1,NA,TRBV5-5,CASSPTGGFEKLFF,TGTGCCAGCAGCCCGACAGGGGGATTTGAAAAACTGTTTTTT
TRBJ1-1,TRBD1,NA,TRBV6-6,CASSPYRGTEAFF,TGTGCCAGCAGCCCCTACAGGGGCACTGAAGCTTTCTTT
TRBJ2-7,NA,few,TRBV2,CASSPRSYEQYF,TGTGCCAGCAGTCCCCGTTCCTACGAGCAGTACTTC
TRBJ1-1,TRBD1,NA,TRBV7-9,CASSPRTGAPEAFF,TGTGCCAGCAGCCCTCGGACAGGGGCACCTGAAGCTTTCTTT
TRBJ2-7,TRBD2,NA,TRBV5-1,CASSLASSGGRSEQYF,TGCGCCAGCAGCTTGGCCAGCAGCGGGGGACGTTCCGAGCAGTACTTC
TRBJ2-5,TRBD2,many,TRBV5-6,CASSWRLAGGQETQYF,TGTGCCAGCAGCTGGAGACTAGCGGGGGGGCAAGAGACCCAGTACTTC
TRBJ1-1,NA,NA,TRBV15,CATSRGKRGGMNTEAFF,TGTGCCACCAGCAGGGGGAAGCGGGGGGGAATGAACACTGAAGCTTTCTTT
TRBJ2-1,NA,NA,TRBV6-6,CASSYSEAGGYNEQFF,TGTGCCAGCAGTTACTCGGAGGCCGGGGGCTACAATGAGCAGTTCTTC
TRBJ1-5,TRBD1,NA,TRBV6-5,CASSYSSGGNQPQHF,TGTGCCAGCAGTTACTCGTCAGGGGGTAATCAGCCCCAGCATTTT